The following is a T cell receptor beta chain sequence with its context. Its antigen is not known. Averaging approximately 0.11 L, one heparinised blood draw came from each individual donor. These data belong to a study of beta chain features in type 1 diabetes. Broader study findings: In all four CD4+ subsets, TCRB CDR3 length was significantly, moderately reduced in type 1 diabetes. Whether TCRB rearrangement is influenced by HLA type was left unresolved in this analysis. Fewer junction insertions and more nucleotide deletions appeared in type 1 diabetes patients.

Reverse transcription of all isolated RNA meant that expressed TCRB transcripts were sequenced. The assay was immunoSEQ multiplex PCR, and TCRdb's table has in-frame clones only and misses some. The sample contains 250,000 to 300,000 clones, 8% of which appear only once. This TCR came from a woman aged 18 to 35 in good health. The sequencing sample was made of central memory CD4+ T cells from blood.

CDR3 sequence: CATSRRDFLETQYF. CDR3 in DNA: TGTGCCACCAGCAGGCGGGACTTTTTGGAGACCCAGTACTTC. The chain links TRBV15 to TRBJ2-5, with a weak D call TRBD2 (6 bases). Between the trimmed V and J ends, which lost 3 bases and 5 bases, there was a span of 13 bases. Germline V gene lookup returns CDR1 LNHNV and CDR2 YYDKDF (reference sequence). The CDR3 spans 14 residues.